This T cell receptor beta chain is drawn from a study of cytomegalovirus exposure and HLA in healthy donors. Study-wide results and limits: When analyzed later, the rates of TCR association showed variation by HLA locus, with DRB1 the most and HLA-C the fewest. It was assumed in the presence/absence analyses that sequencing depth was roughly uniform across donors.

To note about this clone: Its specificity is not known.

The PCR used 60 Vbeta and 13 Jbeta primers. TCRdb's table, derived via immunoSEQ multiplex PCR, lists solely in-frame clones and lacks some. The sample gives about 120,000 clones, 65% to 80% of which show up once; under 3.5% is in the top ten. The ends were cut back, 1 base at V and 4 bases at J, with 13 bases in the middle. The CDR3 runs 15 residues. CDR1 and CDR2 from the germline V gene are SEHNR and FQNEAQ (reference sequence). The receptor comes from a female donor in good health and CMV-seronegative. This sequence joins TRBV7-9 and TRBJ2-5; possible D gene TRBD2, 6 bases. Sequenced: PBMCs. CDR3 coding DNA: TGTGCCAGCAGCTTAGACTGGCAGGGAGGAGAGACCCAGTACTTC. It encodes CASSLDWQGGETQYF.